The 9 T cell receptor beta chains listed next were all sequenced from one sample in a study of blood T cell repertoires in COVID-19. TCRdb's table, derived via immunoSEQ multiplex PCR, lists solely in-frame clones and lacks some. The table shows over 300,000 clones, with 89% occurring only once. Sequenced: peripheral blood. These receptors came from a man in his late teens or twenties who had recovered from COVID-19.

In this sample, this clone turned up a few times. The chain links TRBV28 to TRBJ1-1; D ambiguous. The V end was cut by 1 base, the J end by 5 bases, with 11 bases between. Germline CDR1 is MDHEN and CDR2 is SYDVKM. The CDR3 sequence is 14 residues long. The CDR3 loop reads CASSLSDGGTEAFF. In DNA, the CDR3 is TGTGCCAGCAGTTTATCGGATGGCGGGACTGAAGCTTTCTTT.

This chain uses TRBV20-1 with TRBJ2-3, with 9 bases fitting TRBD2. J was trimmed by 2 bases and V by 3 bases; bases with no gene match: 6. The CDR3 is 15 amino acids. The V gene's germline CDR1 is DFQATT and CDR2 SNEGSKA (reference sequence). The CDR3 nucleotides read TGCAGTGCTAGTAGGCCTAGCGGGGCCACAGATACGCAGTATTTT. This translates into CSASRPSGATDTQYF.

The CDR3 here is CASSVTGSLVYEQYF. The CDR3 bases are TGTGCCAGCAGTGTAACAGGCTCTTTGGTATACGAGCAGTACTTC. The chain recombines TRBV2 with TRBJ2-7; a weak D match, TRBD1 (5 bases). Trimming removed 4 bases from V and 4 bases from J, with 17 bases in between. This CDR3 is 15 amino acids long. Germline V lookup: CDR1 SNHLY, CDR2 FYNNEI.

The chain carries TRBV3-1 (or the pseudogene TRBV3-2) and TRBJ1-1, with a weak D call TRBD1 (5 bases). The CDR3 consists of 14 residues. Trimming pared 0 bases from V and 6 bases from J, leaving 11 bases between. The V gene's germline CDR1 is LGHDT and CDR2 YNNKEL (reference sequence). As DNA, the CDR3 is TGTGCCAGCAGCCAAGAAGGAACCAGGGCTGAAGCTTTCTTT. This sequence encodes CASSQEGTRAEAFF.

V and J are TRBV4-3 and TRBJ1-4, with a tentative D call TRBD1 (5 bases). The CDR3 consists of 17 residues. Germline lookup yields CDR1 LGHNA and CDR2 YSLEER. Trimming took off 3 bases at V and 3 bases at J, with 17 bases between the two ends. CDR3 sequence reads: CASSQGILGGPNEKLFF. In nucleotides, the CDR3 is TGCGCCAGCAGCCAGGGAATCCTCGGGGGTCCTAATGAAAAACTGTTTTTT.

This clone has a handful of counts. This chain joins TRBV7-8 and TRBJ2-2; 9 nucleotides agree with TRBD2. CDR3 length equals 16 residues. The trim removed 5 bases at V and 4 bases at J, leaving 8 bases unmatched. Per germline, CDR1 SGHVS and CDR2 FQNEAQ. The CDR3: CASSPLAGGGTGELFF. DNA for the CDR3: TGTGCCAGCAGCCCGCTGGCGGGAGGGGGCACCGGGGAGCTGTTTTTT.

The chain recombines TRBV14 with TRBJ1-2; D might be TRBD1 (5 bases). CDR3 length: 14 residues. From germline, CDR1 is SGHDN and CDR2 FVKESK. V shed 2 bases and J shed 4 bases, with 11 bases lying between them. The CDR3 DNA follows: TGTGCCAGCAGCCAACAGGGTTCCGTCTATGGCTACACCTTC. Amino acids: CASSQQGSVYGYTF.

The chain links TRBV10-2 to TRBJ2-7; 12 bases map to TRBD2. The CDR3 sequence is 16 residues long. Trimming at V came to 10 bases and at J to 4 bases, leaving 14 bases not matched to a gene. The germline CDR1 and CDR2 sequences are WSHSY and SAAADI. DNA of the CDR3: TGCGCCACTTCTGGCCTAGCGGGAGGGCCGGTGTACGAGCAGTACTTC. Protein sequence: CATSGLAGGPVYEQYF.

The chain recombines TRBV2 with TRBJ2-2; TRBD1 matches at 9 bases. Germline assignment: CDR1 SNHLY and CDR2 FYNNEI. J gave up 4 bases and V 3 bases, and 6 bases lay outside the gene matches. This CDR3 is 16 amino acids long. CDR3 in DNA: TGTGCCAGCAGTGATTCCGGACAGGGGATCACCGGGGAGCTGTTTTTT. This codes for CASSDSGQGITGELFF.